The clone carrying this TCR beta chain was detected a few times. Antigen specificity is unknown. CDR3 length: 15 amino acids. V was cut by 2 bases and J by 5 bases, with 15 bases left in between. Germline assignment: CDR1 SEHNR and CDR2 FQNEAQ (reference sequence). Donors gave roughly 10 milliliters of peripheral blood apiece. The data are from a study of blood T cells in healthy people across ages. Study findings and constraints: Strong correlation was found linking TCR beta diversity to naive T cell percentage. A greater number of naive CD4+ cells and higher diversity distinguished long-lived donors from aged donors.

Then a second PCR, running about 6 to 11 cycles, was carried out with a sample-barcoded 5' primer and a J-beta primer mix. A template-switch adaptor containing 12 random nucleotides labeled each cDNA molecule. TCRdb passed the 5' RACE reads through MiXCR, listing each CDR3 protein once. The table shows 590,000 or so distinct CDR3 sequences, with under 30% occurring only once. The clonotype originates from an elderly woman in good health. The sequencing input was blood. The chain is built from TRBV7-9 and TRBJ1-2; D unresolved. This CDR3 reads CASSLRRAHSYGYTF. For the CDR3, the DNA is TGTGCCAGCAGCTTACGGAGGGCCCATTCGTATGGCTACACCTTC. The variable domain in full, completed from reference TRBV7-9 and TRBJ1-2, reads DTGVSQNPRHKITKRGQNVTFRCDPISEHNRLYWYRQTLGQGPEFLTYFQNEAQLEKSRLLSDRFSAERPKGSFSTLEIQRTEQGDSAMYLCASSLRRAHSYGYTFGSGTRLTVV.